Below, 28 T cell receptor beta chains from the same sample are listed, as sequenced in a study of PD-1 blockade in classical Hodgkin lymphoma (dated by TCRdb to 2019 to 2021). Libraries were constructed by the immunoSEQ multiplex PCR assay. TCRdb re-hosts the immuneACCESS table, in-frame sequences only. Its copies lack some clones; in the studies checked, an unresolved V gene accounts for under half of them, and the cause for the rest is not known. The sample table holds around 13,000 clones, of which under 90% were seen once. The top ten constitute 0.5% to 0.65% of the sample. The time point label, as the study defines it: cycle 1 day 1 (C1D1), immediately before nivolumab initiation. Relapse after autologous stem cell transplantation had occurred in all trial patients, and cohorts A, B and C were distinguished by prior brentuximab vedotin exposure. Magnetic negative selection with a Miltenyi CD4+ T cell isolation kit was used to purify CD4+ T cells from thawed PBMCs.

The sequences come from CD4+ T cells from blood, collected at baseline. The origin of the receptors is a human donor with classical Hodgkin lymphoma.

V is TRBV7-6 and J is TRBJ2-7; 10 bases align to TRBD2. The trim removed 4 bases at V and 3 bases at J, leaving 9 bases unmatched. The CDR3 is 16 residues long. CDR1 and CDR2 from the germline V gene are SGHVS and FNYEAQ. DNA for the CDR3: TGTGCCAGCAGCTACCCTACTAGCGGGGACCTCTACGAGCAGTACTTC. Its protein product is CASSYPTSGDLYEQYF.

This sequence joins TRBV5-8 and TRBJ2-1; D could derive from TRBD1 or TRBD2 (6 bases each). Germline loops: CDR1 SGHTS, CDR2 YDEGEE. The CDR3 sequence is 15 residues long. The germline V and J ends were trimmed by 10 bases and 6 bases, with 23 bases remaining between them. The CDR3: CALVSSGAGLNEQFF. The CDR3 region has the DNA TGTGCCCTCGTGAGCTCGGGGGCCGGACTCAATGAGCAGTTCTTC.

The CDR3 sequence is CASSLDRGRLYEQYF. CDR3 bases: TGTGCCAGCTCGCTGGACAGGGGGAGACTTTACGAGCAGTACTTC. V is TRBV18 and J is TRBJ2-7; 10 bases align to TRBD1. Germline V gene data show CDR1 as KGHSH and CDR2 as LQKENI. Trimming took 6 bases from V and 4 from J; bases not matched to a gene: 9. The CDR3 extends over 15 amino acids.

The table lists this clone with a count of one. V and J are TRBV7-2 and TRBJ1-3, with D unresolved. V was clipped by 1 base and J by 4 bases, with 11 bases between them. Looked up from germline, CDR1 is SGHTA and CDR2 is FQGNSA. The CDR3 is 15 amino acids. CDR3 in amino acids: CASSLEPGTGNTIYF. The CDR3 DNA follows: TGTGCCAGCAGCTTAGAACCGGGTACCGGAAACACCATATATTTT.

V is TRBV5-6 and J is TRBJ2-1; D call uncertain. The CDR3 is made up of 14 amino acids. CDR1 is SGHDT and CDR2 is YYEEEE in the germline V gene. Between the trimmed V and J ends, which lost 2 bases and 8 bases, there was a span of 14 bases. Here the CDR3 DNA reads TGTGCCAGCAGCTTAGTAGCTTCTCGGGATGAGCAGTTCTTC. As protein: CASSLVASRDEQFF.

V gene TRBV2 combines with J gene TRBJ2-7; 7 bases match TRBD1. Germline V gene sequence: CDR1 SNHLY, CDR2 FYNNEI. The CDR3 is 15 amino acids. Trimming took 7 bases from V and 2 from J; bases not matched to a gene: 11. The CDR3 loop is CASKYDRANPYEQYF. The CDR3 bases are TGTGCCAGCAAGTATGACAGGGCGAACCCCTACGAGCAGTACTTC.

This chain links TRBV7-9 with TRBJ1-3; D not certain. The CDR3 covers 14 residues. Per germline, CDR1 SEHNR and CDR2 FQNEAQ (reference sequence). The V gene lost 1 base and the J gene lost 0 bases, with 4 bases spanning the gap. The CDR3 DNA reads as TGTGCCAGCAGCTTAGAGAGCTCTGGAAACACCATATATTTT. Amino acid sequence: CASSLESSGNTIYF.

The chain links TRBV30 to TRBJ2-2; a weak D match, TRBD1 (6 bases). CDR3 length: 14 amino acids. Trimming removed 2 bases from V and 6 bases from J, with 13 bases in between. CDR1 and CDR2 (germline): GTSNPN, SVGIG (reference sequence). The CDR3, as DNA: TGTGCCTGGAGTTTCGGGCAGGGGCCCGGGGAGCTGTTTTTT. This gives the protein CAWSFGQGPGELFF.

V usage is TRBV7-2 and J usage is TRBJ2-5, with 9 bases that match TRBD2. The trim removed 5 bases at V and 5 bases at J, leaving 18 bases unmatched. This CDR3 has 18 amino acids. The V gene's germline CDR1 is SGHTA and CDR2 FQGNSA. The CDR3 sequence: CASSLTRSGGLEWETQYF. CDR3 nucleotides: TGTGCCAGCAGCCTTACCCGTAGCGGGGGCCTAGAGTGGGAGACCCAGTACTTC. The whole variable domain, remainder taken from reference TRBV7-2 and TRBJ2-5, is GAGVSQSPSNKVTEKGKDVELRCDPISGHTALYWYRQSLGQGLEFLIYFQGNSAPDKSGLPSDRFSAERTGGSVSTLTIQRTQQEDSAVYLCASSLTRSGGLEWETQYFGPGTRLLVL.

V is TRBV28 and J is TRBJ2-6, with D possibly TRBD1 on 6 matching bases. CDR3 length: 16 residues. The V end was cut by 5 bases, the J end by 0 bases, with 11 bases between. In germline, CDR1 is MDHEN, CDR2 SYDVKM. The chain's CDR3 is CASSDTGNSGANVLTF. The CDR3 DNA follows: TGTGCCAGCAGTGATACAGGGAACTCTGGGGCCAACGTCCTGACTTTC.

The gene calls are TRBV18 and TRBJ1-5; the D is unclear. CDR1 is KGHSH and CDR2 is LQKENI in the germline V gene. CDR3 size: 15 residues. The germline V and J ends were trimmed by 3 bases and 4 bases, with 13 bases remaining between them. The CDR3 region has the DNA TGTGCCAGCTCACCGGGGTCAAATCGGAATCAGCCCCAGCATTTT. It translates to CASSPGSNRNQPQHF.

This clone has only one observation. J is TRBJ2-2 and V is TRBV5-1; 9 nucleotides line up with TRBD1. Trimming at V came to 4 bases and at J to 0 bases, leaving 1 base not matched to a gene. The CDR3 loop spans 15 amino acids. CDR1 is SGHRS and CDR2 is YFSETQ in the germline V gene. CDR3 sequence reads: CASSRQGANTGELFF. The CDR3 nucleotides read TGCGCCAGCAGCCGACAGGGGGCGAACACCGGGGAGCTGTTTTTT.

The chain is built from TRBV28 and TRBJ2-5, with TRBD2 matching 7 bases. With V trimmed by 6 bases and J by 6 bases, 10 bases remained unmatched. The CDR3 covers 14 residues. From germline, CDR1 is MDHEN and CDR2 SYDVKM. CDR3 sequence (DNA): TGTGCCAGCAGCCAATCGGGGAGGGGCCAGACCCAGTACTTC. Translation gives CASSQSGRGQTQYF.

Remarks on this clone: The sample has other DNA sequences that encode this CDR3 too. The chain joins TRBV7-8 to TRBJ1-3; D remains ambiguous. Germline V gene sequence: CDR1 SGHVS, CDR2 FQNEAQ. Trimming removed 1 base at V and 2 bases at J, with 6 bases between. The CDR3 has 14 residues. The CDR3 reads CASSLGTTGNTIYF. DNA of the CDR3: TGTGCCAGCAGCTTAGGCACGACTGGAAACACCATATATTTT.

CDR3 bases: TGTGCCAGCAGTGACCGGGACAGGGCTTGGGAGACCCAGTACTTC. This codes for CASSDRDRAWETQYF. This chain uses TRBV6-1 with TRBJ2-5, with 9 nucleotides matching TRBD1. Germline V gene lookup returns CDR1 MNHNS and CDR2 SASEGT. V was clipped by 3 bases and J by 5 bases; unmatched bases: 7. This CDR3 region has 15 residues.

V is TRBV19 and J is TRBJ1-5; TRBD1 matches at 8 bases. With 4 bases clipped from V and 3 bases from J, the junction kept 2 bases outside the gene matches. The CDR3 is 14 amino acids. Per the germline V gene, CDR1 is LNHDA and CDR2 is SQIVND (reference sequence). Here the CDR3 reads CASSNRGSNQPQHF. CDR3 coding DNA: TGTGCCAGTAGTAACAGGGGGTCCAATCAGCCCCAGCATTTT.

The rearrangement joins TRBV5-1 to TRBJ2-3; a weak D match, TRBD2 (6 bases). The ends were cut back, 4 bases at V and 4 bases at J, with 16 bases in the middle. There are 15 residues in the CDR3. Germline V lookup: CDR1 SGHRS, CDR2 YFSETQ. As DNA, the CDR3 is TGCGCCAGCAGCACGGGAGCCTCCGGGGCAGATACGCAGTATTTT. This sequence encodes CASSTGASGADTQYF. Combining the CDR3 with reference TRBV5-1 and TRBJ2-3 gives the whole variable domain KAGVTQTPRYLIKTRGQQVTLSCSPISGHRSVSWYQQTPGQGLQFLFEYFSETQRNKGNFPGRFSGRQFSNSRSEMNVSTLELGDSALYLCASSTGASGADTQYFGPGTRLTVL.

The chain uses TRBV18 and TRBJ1-2, with a weak D call TRBD1 (6 bases). This CDR3 is 14 amino acids long. V gave up 3 bases and J gave up 4 bases, with 12 bases separating them. Per germline, CDR1 KGHSH and CDR2 LQKENI. The CDR3 sequence: CASSPKQGSYGYTF. The CDR3 bases are TGTGCCAGCTCACCTAAGCAGGGGAGCTATGGCTACACCTTC.

The chain is built from TRBV9 and TRBJ2-2; tentatively, D is TRBD1 (6 bases). Deletions cut 4 bases from V and 1 base from J, with 14 bases between. The length of the CDR3 is 16 residues. The V gene's germline CDR1 is SGDLS and CDR2 YYNGEE. The CDR3 sequence is CASSKVTGWNTGELFF. The CDR3 DNA is TGTGCCAGCAGCAAAGTTACAGGGTGGAACACCGGGGAGCTGTTTTTT. Looking up the rest from reference TRBV9 and TRBJ2-2 gives the full variable domain: DSGVTQTPKHLITATGQRVTLRCSPRSGDLSVYWYQQSLDQGLQFLIQYYNGEERAKGNILERFSAQQFPDLHSELNLSSLELGDSALYFCASSKVTGWNTGELFFGEGSRLTVL.

The gene calls are TRBV9 and TRBJ2-7; D ambiguous. This CDR3 has 14 amino acids. V was cut by 0 bases and J by 3 bases, with 10 bases left in between. CDR1 and CDR2 (germline): SGDLS, YYNGEE. The CDR3 region has the DNA TGTGCCAGCAGCGTAGAACTATCAGGCTACGAGCAGTACTTC. Its translation: CASSVELSGYEQYF.

The chain links TRBV19 to TRBJ1-2; no clear D. This CDR3 has 15 amino acids. Germline values: CDR1 LNHDA, CDR2 SQIVND (reference sequence). V was trimmed by 4 bases and J by 0 bases, leaving 12 bases between them. The CDR3 coding sequence is TGTGCCAGTAGTACCGTCCTACAAGCTAACTATGGCTACACCTTC. Translating gives CASSTVLQANYGYTF.

By share, this clone ranks as medium-sized (0.01 to 0.1%). The J gene is TRBJ1-5, the V gene TRBV19; 7 nucleotides align to TRBD1. This CDR3 has 16 amino acids. The V segment lost 5 bases and the J segment 0 bases; nucleotides outside the gene matches: 7. Germline CDR1 LNHDA, CDR2 SQIVND (reference sequence). The CDR3 nucleotides are TGTGCCAGTAGTTTCAGGGGGTCGCGTAGCAATCAGCCCCAGCATTTT. The encoded protein is CASSFRGSRSNQPQHF.

The chain carries TRBV2 and TRBJ2-7; no definite D call. V shed 6 bases and J shed 7 bases, with 13 bases lying between them. The germline CDR1 and CDR2 sequences are SNHLY and FYNNEI. The CDR3 is made up of 12 amino acids. For the CDR3, the DNA is TGTGCCAGCAGCTCTGGCAGTCTGGAGCAGTACTTC. Protein sequence: CASSSGSLEQYF. The whole variable domain, filled in from reference TRBV2 and TRBJ2-7, reads EPEVTQTPSHQVTQMGQEVILRCVPISNHLYFYWYRQILGQKVEFLVSFYNNEISEKSEIFDDQFSVERPDGSNFTLKIRSTKLEDSAMYFCASSSGSLEQYFGPGTRLTVT.

The gene calls are TRBV14 and TRBJ2-5, with 7 bases aligning to TRBD2. The CDR3 sequence is 13 residues long. The ends lost 0 bases at V and 12 bases at J; junction bases unmatched: 7. Germline lookup yields CDR1 SGHDN and CDR2 FVKESK. The CDR3 here is CASSQDRTGGKYF. As DNA, the CDR3 is TGTGCCAGCAGCCAAGACCGCACCGGGGGGAAGTACTTC.

The chain carries TRBV28 and TRBJ1-2, with D tentatively TRBD1 (5 bases). Germline V gene data show CDR1 as MDHEN and CDR2 as SYDVKM. CDR3 length: 13 amino acids. V dropped 6 bases and J dropped 5 bases, with 13 bases sitting between them. In DNA form, the CDR3 reads TGTGCCAGCAGCCTGGTGGAGGGGTATGGCTACACCTTC. Its translation is CASSLVEGYGYTF.

This clone was found once. The CDR3 protein is CASLRLGTDTQYF. Here the CDR3 DNA reads TGTGCCAGCCTCAGACTAGGCACAGATACGCAGTATTTT. The chain links TRBV5-8 to TRBJ2-3, with a tentative D call TRBD2 (6 bases). V gave up 7 bases and J gave up 1 base, with 10 bases separating them. The length of the CDR3 is 13 residues. Per the germline V gene, CDR1 is SGHTS and CDR2 is YDEGEE.

The chain couples TRBV6-6 to TRBJ2-7; D not resolved. Trimming cost V 4 bases and J 0 bases, with 7 bases left between them. Germline assignment: CDR1 MNHNY and CDR2 SVGAGI (reference sequence). CDR3 length: 13 residues. In DNA form, the CDR3 reads TGTGCCAGCAGTTCAGGAGACTCCTACGAGCAGTACTTC. This encodes CASSSGDSYEQYF.

The rearrangement uses TRBV30 and TRBJ2-2, with 7 bases lining up with TRBD1. J lost 0 bases, V lost 5 bases, and 6 bases had no gene match. Germline V lookup: CDR1 GTSNPN, CDR2 SVGIG (reference sequence). The CDR3 sequence is 15 residues long. CDR3 sequence (DNA): TGTGCCTGGCAAACCGGGACAGCGAACACCGGGGAGCTGTTTTTT. This encodes CAWQTGTANTGELFF.